This entry describes one TCR beta chain. Its antigen is not known. The data are from a study of cytomegalovirus exposure and HLA in healthy donors. Clones were sequenced by immunoSEQ multiplex PCR, and TCRdb holds only the in-frame ones, with some missing. The sample lists about 240,000 clones, just under 90% seen once, with 2.6% in the top ten. Notes on the study in general: Whilst most TCR sequences proved rare, a subset of public TCRs occurred across many donors.

The CDR3 sequence is 16 residues long. Trimming took off 4 bases at V and 2 bases at J, with 16 bases between the two ends. CDR1 and CDR2 (germline): SGHNT, YYREEE (reference sequence). This chain joins TRBV5-4 and TRBJ1-5; TRBD1 might be the D (6 bases). The TCR sequence derives from a man aged 18 to 29 in good health and CMV-seronegative. What was sequenced was PBMCs. The CDR3 protein is CASSIQGSPGNQPQHF. The CDR3 coding sequence is TGTGCCAGCAGCATACAGGGCTCCCCTGGCAATCAGCCCCAGCATTTT.